Listed below are T cell receptor beta chains from one sample, sequenced in a study of T cell responses to AZD1222 COVID-19 vaccine. TCRdb's table, derived via immunoSEQ multiplex PCR, lists solely in-frame clones and lacks some. Of around 150,000 clones listed, approximately 92% are singletons. The starting material was peripheral blood, obtained 28 days after the second AZD1222 dose. All receptors come from an adult who received the AZD1222 COVID-19 vaccine. CDR3s include the opening cysteine and the closing phenylalanine or tryptophan. D genes are given only for firm matches. For some rows the clone size is stated as once, few or many, or as a class when expanded; others skip it.

TRBJ1-2 | once | TRBV7-3 | NA | CASSPRAGSRDGYTF | TGTGCCAGCAGCCCTCGGGCAGGGAGTAGGGATGGCTACACCTTC
TRBJ1-2 | NA | TRBV14 | TRBD1 | CASSRTGDYGYTF | TGTGCCAGCAGCCGGACAGGGGACTATGGCTACACCTTC
TRBJ1-2 | NA | TRBV9 | NA | CASSGRSDRGYTF | TGTGCCAGCAGCGGGCGGTCGGATCGTGGCTACACCTTC
TRBJ2-1 | NA | TRBV29-1 | TRBD1 | CSGIAGTGYNEQFF | TGCAGCGGGATCGCCGGGACAGGGTACAATGAGCAGTTCTTC
TRBJ2-2 | NA | TRBV19 | NA | CASSIVGGNTGELFF | TGTGCCAGTAGTATAGTTGGCGGTAACACCGGGGAGCTGTTTTTT
TRBJ2-7 | NA | TRBV27 | TRBD1 | CASSRDSLYEQYF | TGTGCCAGCAGTAGGGACAGCCTCTACGAGCAGTACTTC
TRBJ2-7 | once | TRBV7-3 | NA | CASSSANWAAEQYF | TGTGCCAGCAGCTCAGCCAACTGGGCAGCCGAGCAGTACTTC
TRBJ2-3 | NA | TRBV7-2 | TRBD2 | CASSLWTSGASSTDTQYF | TGTGCCAGCAGCCTGTGGACTAGCGGCGCCTCTAGCACAGATACGCAGTATTTT
TRBJ2-3 | NA | TRBV5-4 | TRBD2 | CASSLGGDSGGLHSDTQYF | TGTGCCAGCAGCTTGGGTGGTGATAGCGGGGGGCTTCATTCGGATACGCAGTATTTT
TRBJ1-2 | NA | TRBV12-3/TRBV12-4 | NA | CASSFADSYGYTF | TGTGCCAGCAGTTTCGCGGATTCCTATGGCTACACCTTC
TRBJ1-5 | NA | TRBV3-1/TRBV3-2 | NA | CASSQDLGQPQHF | TGTGCCAGCAGCCAAGATCTAGGTCAGCCCCAGCATTTT
TRBJ1-1 | NA | TRBV11-3 | NA | CASSVGGYNTEAFF | TGTGCCAGCAGTGTTGGGGGCTATAACACTGAAGCTTTCTTT
TRBJ1-2 | NA | TRBV19 | TRBD1 | CASTGTAQPRGYTF | TGTGCCAGTACCGGGACAGCCCAACCTCGGGGCTACACCTTC
TRBJ1-1 | NA | TRBV25-1 | NA | CASRATTGEAFF | TGTGCCAGCAGAGCAACTACAGGTGAAGCTTTCTTT
TRBJ1-2 | once | TRBV18 | TRBD1 | CASSPDRAYGYTF | TGTGCCAGCTCACCCGACAGGGCCTATGGCTACACCTTC
TRBJ2-2 | NA | TRBV7-9 | TRBD1 | CASSFRGATGGSVGELFF | TGTGCCAGCAGCTTCCGCGGTGCGACAGGGGGCTCGGTCGGGGAGCTGTTTTTT
TRBJ2-7 | NA | TRBV5-1 | NA | CASSLASGRDEQYF | TGCGCCAGCAGCTTGGCCTCGGGCAGGGACGAGCAGTACTTC
TRBJ1-5 | NA | TRBV6-1 | TRBD1 | CASSEQGANQPQHF | TGTGCCAGCAGTGAACAGGGGGCGAATCAGCCCCAGCATTTT
TRBJ2-5 | NA | TRBV20-1 | NA | CSAILIETQYF | TGCAGTGCTATACTAATAGAGACCCAGTACTTC
TRBJ1-1 | NA | TRBV5-1 | NA | CASSLRGGDTEAFF | TGCGCCAGCAGCTTGCGGGGGGGTGACACTGAAGCTTTCTTT
TRBJ1-1 | NA | TRBV19 | NA | CASSSAWSTEAFF | TGTGCCAGTAGTTCAGCCTGGAGCACTGAAGCTTTCTTT
TRBJ1-4 | NA | TRBV7-2 | NA | CASSFTGATNEKLFF | TGTGCCAGCAGCTTCACAGGCGCAACTAATGAAAAACTGTTTTTT
TRBJ1-4 | once | TRBV7-9 | NA | CASSRRGDEKLFF | TGTGCCAGCAGCCGTCGGGGGGACGAAAAACTGTTTTTT
TRBJ2-7 | NA | TRBV2 | TRBD2 | CARGLAAEQYF | TGTGCCAGAGGACTAGCGGCCGAGCAGTACTTC
TRBJ2-2 | NA | TRBV15 | NA | CATSRVRGTMRLFF | TGTGCCACCAGCAGAGTGAGGGGGACTATGAGGCTGTTTTTT
TRBJ1-1 | NA | TRBV7-6 | NA | CASSLVATRRTEAFF | TGTGCCAGCAGCTTAGTAGCTACGCGAAGAACTGAAGCTTTCTTT
TRBJ1-1 | NA | TRBV7-9 | NA | CASSPRQLNTEAFF | TGTGCCAGCAGCCCGAGACAGCTGAACACTGAAGCTTTCTTT
TRBJ1-1 | NA | TRBV6-5 | TRBD1 | CASRTRGVNTEAFF | TGTGCCAGCAGGACCAGGGGGGTGAACACTGAAGCTTTCTTT
TRBJ1-1 | NA | TRBV15 | NA | CATSRDYVNTEAFF | TGTGCCACCAGCAGAGATTATGTGAACACTGAAGCTTTCTTT
TRBJ2-7 | NA | TRBV20-1 | NA | CSAGWGREQYF | TGCAGTGCGGGCTGGGGGCGCGAGCAGTACTTC
TRBJ2-7 | NA | TRBV4-1 | NA | CASSQDSRGQYF | TGCGCCAGCAGCCAAGACTCCCGGGGGCAGTACTTC
TRBJ2-1 | NA | TRBV6-2/TRBV6-3 | NA | CASSYGVLIDEQFF | TGTGCCAGCAGTTACGGGGTTCTTATCGATGAGCAGTTCTTC
TRBJ1-6 | few | TRBV6-2/TRBV6-3 | NA | CASSPGPVYSPLHF | TGTGCCAGCAGCCCCGGACCAGTATATTCACCCCTCCACTTT
TRBJ2-7 | NA | TRBV14 | TRBD1 | CASSQDLDRDYEQYF | TGTGCCAGCAGCCAAGATTTAGACAGGGACTACGAGCAGTACTTC
TRBJ2-2 | NA | TRBV19 | NA | CASSIENTGELFF | TGTGCCAGTAGTATCGAGAACACCGGGGAGCTGTTTTTT
TRBJ2-7 | NA | TRBV2 | NA | CASLSSSTDYEQYF | TGTGCCAGCCTCTCATCTAGCACCGACTACGAGCAGTACTTC
TRBJ2-7 | once | TRBV5-1 | NA | CASSLPGYEQYF | TGCGCCAGCAGCTTGCCTGGGTACGAGCAGTACTTC
TRBJ1-5 | NA | TRBV19 | NA | CASSIPLQPQHF | TGTGCCAGTAGTATCCCCCTTCAGCCCCAGCATTTT
TRBJ2-5 | once | TRBV28 | NA | CASGVGGRETQYF | TGTGCCAGCGGAGTCGGAGGAAGAGAGACCCAGTACTTC
TRBJ2-2 | few | TRBV28 | NA | CATRGQLNTGELFF | TGTGCCACACGGGGGCAGCTTAACACCGGGGAGCTGTTTTTT